This T cell receptor beta chain was sequenced in a study of T cell responses to AZD1222 COVID-19 vaccine (dated by TCRdb to 2020 to 2022). At the level of the whole study: AZD1222 recipients with second doses at about 4 weeks or about 12 weeks were pooled, because spike-specific TCR depth and breadth did not differ between schedules. Enrollment into the trials was organized by age into subgroups of 18-55, 56-69 and 70-plus years, and those subgroups contained roughly 140, 27 and 60 TCR-sequenced participants, respectively. TCR sequencing was performed for 230 to 250 trial participants, of whom some 200 were given two doses of AZD1222 and roughly 25 were given two doses of MenACWY control vaccine.

The research as a whole found: The 56-69-year group was small, and its depth increase did not reach significance, likely because of low power. Most participants were white British and females outnumbered males, and the authors suggested that clonal diversity may have been underestimated. Vaccine-associated CD4 TCRs spanned the whole spike protein, with dominant responses in regions 160-218 and 743-854. Epitopes outside the regions mutated in the B.1.351 and B.1.1.7 variants were reportedly recognized by nearly half of the unique spike-specific TCRs. Because no day 14 peak-response samples were available, the repertoires could be characterized only after the peak T cell response. Conclusions about previously exposed vaccinees are limited because only five or six AZD1222 recipients were SARS-CoV-2 seropositive at baseline. After two AZD1222 doses, spike-specific TCR breadth and depth were significantly higher than at day 0 and than in MenACWY recipients.

The time point label here, explained by the study, means: baseline before first vaccination. Vaccinee samples came from UK trials COV001 and COV002, including a single-blind randomized controlled phase 2/3 trial of AZD1222 (ChAdOx1 nCoV-19) in healthy adults. For TCRbeta chain sequencing, PBMC samples were collected from trial participants at day 0 and at day 28 after the second dose. The CDR3 regions of human TCRbeta chains were analyzed by immunosequencing. The study's processing was this. Repertoire TCRs were matched against a reference library of SARS-CoV-2-specific TCRs generated with the MIRA antigen-specificity platform. Breadth was defined as the fraction of unique TCRs that were SARS-CoV-2-associated, and depth was defined as the fraction of total T cells that were SARS-CoV-2-associated. Using the MIRA data, each spike-specific TCR was assigned both to the spike region to which the TCR was reactive and to a CD4 or CD8 class. Log10-transformed breadth and depth values were compared by one-way ANOVA with Sidak's multiple comparisons tests. The immuneACCESS repertoire file appears here via TCRdb, limited to in-frame rearrangements. These files lack a portion of the clones; in checked studies, under half of the deficit traces to unresolved V genes, and the cause of the others is not known. From that table come the V and J calls and clone size; the DNA was used to work out D and trimming. The sample yields roughly 130,000 clones; 88% were counted once. The ten top clones hold around 8% of the sample.

Trimming leaves V shorter by 0 bases and J shorter by 0 bases, with the junction holding 4 bases beyond the gene matches. Via the germline V gene (reference sequence), CDR1 is SGHKS and CDR2 YYEKEE. There are 17 amino acids in the CDR3, from cysteine to phenylalanine inclusive. Of the read, only the CDR3 DNA is kept; its 51 bases are in frame from base 1. To note about this clone: Its cognate antigen has yet to be identified. No base qualities exist here, and no much larger clone lies one base off it.

The clonotype was recovered from an adult in good health. This chain joins TRBV5-5 to TRBJ2-3, and TRBD2 matches 10 of the central bases. The source was peripheral blood, collected on day 0 of AZD1222 vaccination. The CDR3 region: CASSLGLAGASTDTQYF. The DNA sequence is given as TGTGCCAGCAGCTTGGGACTAGCGGGTGCTAGCACAGATACGCAGTATTTT.